This entry describes one TCR beta chain. Its antigen remains unknown. Here immunoSEQ multiplex PCR was the method, and the copy in TCRdb shows in-frame clones only, minus some. Here the sample spans about 71,000 clones, 80% to 95% being singletons. The data derive from a study of graft-versus-host responses after intestinal transplantation. This CDR3 region has 15 residues. Looked up from germline, CDR1 is SGHTA and CDR2 is FQGNSA. The V gene lost 1 base and the J gene lost 6 bases, with 15 bases spanning the gap. This chain links TRBV7-2 with TRBJ1-1, with unresolved D. The sequence came from a human donor who received an intestinal transplant. Sample: unstimulated CD8+ T cells sorted from spleen or lymph node cells, taken before intestinal transplant. The CDR3 loop is CASSLDSPRVAEAFF. In DNA form, the CDR3 reads TGTGCCAGCAGCTTAGACAGCCCGAGGGTGGCTGAAGCTTTCTTT.